The entry below gives a single T cell receptor (beta chain) sequence along with its context. Its matching antigen is unknown. This record comes from a study of shared clonotypes between healthy human individuals. Study-level points and caveats: Tissue TCR repertoires likely differ from these blood-only repertoires. Though the depth was large, rarefaction showed that sorted-subset sequencing was incomplete.

A deep-level run was used for the assay. Researchers divided each subset's genomic DNA evenly across several immunoSEQ plates. Sequencing was performed with immunoSEQ multiplex PCR; in TCRdb, only in-frame clones are kept and a portion is missing. The data hold approximately 620,000 clones, with approximately 97% observed a single time. Trimming left V 6 bases short and J 1 base short, with 9 bases between. Germline V gives CDR1 ENHRY, CDR2 SYGVKD. This CDR3 has 13 amino acids. The source of this sequence is a woman between 25 and 40 years old in good health. Sequencing used naive CD4+ T cells sorted from blood. Sample subset: CD45RA+ positively selected. The chain uses TRBV10-3 and TRBJ1-1; D gene unclear. CDR3 sequence reads: CAIRDGRNTEAFF. The CDR3 region has the DNA TGTGCCATCAGAGACGGGAGGAACACTGAAGCTTTCTTT.